This TCR beta chain was profiled in a study of glioma-infiltrating T cells after dendritic cell vaccination. TCRdb keeps only in-frame clones here, not all; method: immunoSEQ multiplex PCR. Here the sample spans roughly 100,000 clones, 90% being singletons. The CDR3 extends over 15 amino acids. Trimming took 1 base from V and 2 from J, leaving 11 bases between them. Germline CDR1 SGHTA, CDR2 FQGTGA. Time point specified: after dendritic cell vaccination, including at tumor progression/relapse. This TCR came from a human donor with glioblastoma. The input for sequencing was blood, taken after dendritic cell vaccination. The chain has TRBV7-3 and TRBJ1-1; possibly TRBD1 for D (6 bases). The CDR3 DNA sequence: TGTGCCAGCAGCTTAAACGGGGGGACAAACACTGAAGCTTTCTTT. Translating gives CASSLNGGTNTEAFF.